The source of this T cell receptor beta chain is a study of blood T cell repertoires in COVID-19. Study-wide background: Collection of acute and convalescent COVID-19 samples took place in the United States, Italy and Spain. Sources were T cells, B-cell-depleted T cells, or PBMCs; the material itself was cDNA or gDNA.

The CDR3 runs to 15 residues. Germline CDR1 is SGHTS and CDR2 is YDEGEE. V trimming: 0 bases; J trimming: 6 bases; junction bases outside the gene matches: 3. This clone was seen just once. The authors' processing: Reference gene primer amplification yielded estimated nucleated cell counts. Libraries were prepared by immunoSEQ multiplex PCR; TCRdb keeps only in-frame clonotypes and omits some of them. V and J calls and clone size are given by that table; D and trimming were obtained from the DNA. The top ten hold 5.5% to 6.5% of the sample, which has about 32,000 clones, roughly 85% seen once. This TCR was recovered from a woman of 80 years or more with active or convalescent COVID-19. J is TRBJ2-1 and V is TRBV5-8; 10 nucleotides match TRBD2. The sequencing input was peripheral blood. In DNA, the CDR3 is TGTGCCAGCAGCTTGGGGGGACTAGCGATCAATGAGCAGTTCTTC. Protein product: CASSLGGLAINEQFF.